These 10 T cell receptor beta chains came from one sample sequenced in a study of cytomegalovirus exposure and HLA in healthy donors (dated by TCRdb to about 2017). The library was built by means of the immunoSEQ multiplex PCR assay. For the multiplex PCR, a mixture combining 60 forward primers for TCR Vbeta segments and 13 reverse primers for TCR Jbeta segments was used. Not all clones reach the TCRdb copy of this immuneACCESS table, which keeps in-frame sequences only. Checked studies attribute under half of the gap to unresolved V genes and leave the rest unexplained. In this sample the table shows more than 75,000 clones, around three quarters of which occur a single time. Of the sample, 2% to 2.5% falls within the top ten clones. Sequenced input: PBMCs. The origin of the receptors is a man younger than 45 in good health and CMV-seronegative.

The chain uses TRBV6-1 and TRBJ2-7; 10 bases fit TRBD1. The CDR3 length is 14 residues. V was clipped by 6 bases and J by 6 bases; unmatched bases: 8. Germline V gene lookup returns CDR1 MNHNS and CDR2 SASEGT. The CDR3 is CASRPGQGKCEQYF. Here the CDR3 DNA reads TGTGCCAGCAGGCCGGGACAGGGGAAGTGCGAGCAGTACTTC.

The V and J genes are TRBV7-9 and TRBJ2-1; 7 bases agree with TRBD2. Germline trimming cut 5 bases from V and 7 bases from J; bases unmatched to any gene: 5. CDR3 length: 13 residues. CDR1 is SEHNR, CDR2 FQNEAQ, per germline (reference sequence). CDR3 amino acids: CASSRGVWNEQFF. The CDR3 nucleotides are TGTGCCAGCAGCCGGGGGGTTTGGAATGAGCAGTTCTTC.

There are a few counts of this clone. J is TRBJ2-3 and V is TRBV5-1; 8 nucleotides line up with TRBD1. Germline trimming cut 4 bases from V and 4 bases from J; bases unmatched to any gene: 8. The CDR3 is made up of 15 amino acids. Germline V gives CDR1 SGHRS, CDR2 YFSETQ. The CDR3 nucleotides are TGCGCCAGCAGCGCATCATGGACAGGGTCAGATACGCAGTATTTT. Protein product: CASSASWTGSDTQYF.

The CDR3 reads CASSLQGENTEAFF. As DNA, the CDR3 is TGTGCCAGCAGTTTGCAGGGGGAGAACACTGAAGCTTTCTTT. V and J are TRBV6-1 and TRBJ1-1; 7 bases fit TRBD1. Germline CDR1 MNHNS, CDR2 SASEGT. The CDR3 loop spans 14 amino acids. Trimming took 5 bases from V and 1 from J; bases not matched to a gene: 4.

The genes are TRBV30 and TRBJ2-7; weak D call: TRBD2 (5 bases). V dropped 2 bases and J dropped 9 bases, with 26 bases sitting between them. The CDR3 length is 16 residues. Germline V gene data show CDR1 as GTSNPN and CDR2 as SVGIG (reference sequence). The CDR3 coding sequence is TGTGCCTGGAGTCTCCGAAAGTCCGGGCCCCACCGGGGGCAGTACTTC. Translating it yields CAWSLRKSGPHRGQYF. The full variable domain, in which reference TRBV30 and TRBJ2-7 provide the parts outside the CDR3, is SQTIHQWPATLVQPVGSPLSLECTVEGTSNPNLYWYRQAAGRGLQLLFYSVGIGQISSEVPQNLSASRPQDRQFILSSKKLLLSDSGFYLCAWSLRKSGPHRGQYFGPGTRLTVT.

The chain has TRBV6-6 and TRBJ1-2; D is ambiguous. The CDR3 covers 13 residues. V lost 2 bases and J lost 9, with 13 bases in between. The germline V gene encodes CDR1 MNHNY and CDR2 SVGAGI (reference sequence). CDR3 DNA sequence: TGTGCCAGCAGTTACCAAGAGGAACATAGCTACACCTTC. This encodes CASSYQEEHSYTF.

In this sample, this clone turned up a few times. V and J are TRBV7-6 and TRBJ2-1, with TRBD1 matching over 10 bases. The CDR3 covers 15 residues. The germline V gene has CDR1 SGHVS and CDR2 FNYEAQ. V dropped 1 base and J dropped 6; count of bases not matched to a gene: 3. In DNA, the CDR3 is TGTGCCAGCAGCTTAGTAGGGACAGGGGTCAATGAGCAGTTCTTC. Encoded protein: CASSLVGTGVNEQFF.

The chain employs TRBV5-4 and TRBJ1-1; 8 bases line up with TRBD1. Per germline, CDR1 SGHNT and CDR2 YYREEE (reference sequence). The V and J ends lost 1 base and 2 bases, in that order; junction bases with no gene match: 4. CDR3 length equals 15 residues. This CDR3 is CASSLLQGGNTEAFF. The CDR3 region has the DNA TGTGCCAGCAGCTTGTTACAGGGGGGAAACACTGAAGCTTTCTTT.

The chain employs TRBV4-1 and TRBJ2-7, with D perhaps matching TRBD1 (8 bases). Germline V lookup: CDR1 MGHRA, CDR2 YSYEKL. CDR3 length: 16 amino acids. Trimming cost V 4 bases and J 5 bases, with 21 bases left between them. The CDR3 is CASSRSGTGIKHEQYF. In DNA form, the CDR3 reads TGCGCCAGCAGCCGGAGCGGGACAGGTATTAAACACGAGCAGTACTTC.

This clone was detected a few times. The chain carries TRBV15 and TRBJ1-6; D possibly corresponds to TRBD1 (6 bases). The CDR3 runs 14 residues. The V gene lost 3 bases and the J gene lost 7 bases, with 10 bases spanning the gap. Germline loops: CDR1 LNHNV, CDR2 YYDKDF (reference sequence). CDR3 coding DNA: TGTGCCACCAGCAGGGGCAGGGGAAATTCACCCCTCCACTTT. Its translation: CATSRGRGNSPLHF.